The rows below give T cell receptor beta chains drawn from one sample of a study of early T cells in non-severe SARS-CoV-2 infection. TCRdb called the 5' RACE reads again in MiXCR, with one record for every CDR3 protein. Of just over 95,000 distinct CDR3 sequences listed, about 11% are singletons. The sequencing here drew on whole blood, taken at baseline. These receptors originate from an adult who was a healthcare worker with PCR-confirmed SARS-CoV-2 infection or an uninfected control (not recorded which). The CDR3 runs from the conserved cysteine through the conserved F or W. The D gene is left open where the match is weak. The size field is filled for only some rows; it gives once, few, many or a size class.

size,D,V,J,CDR3
many,TRBD2,TRBV5-1,TRBJ2-7,CASSLMQTSGGAYEQYF
.,.,TRBV2,TRBJ2-1,CASSYGTWMGNEQFF
medium-sized,TRBD1,TRBV24-1,TRBJ2-1,CATRSGTGMGNEQFF
many,TRBD1,TRBV7-8,TRBJ1-6,CASSLDVGQGLSPLHF
many,.,TRBV19,TRBJ2-7,CASTPGPSYEQYF
.,.,TRBV20-1,TRBJ2-1,CSARDQPGVSSYNEQFF
.,.,TRBV6-1,TRBJ2-3,CASRRRGEPQKQYF
.,TRBD1,TRBV5-1,TRBJ2-7,CASSLASTGANEQYF
many,TRBD1,TRBV6-6,TRBJ1-2,CASSYASGGAPNYGYTF
few,.,TRBV29-1,TRBJ1-1,CSVRYTEAFF
few,.,TRBV12-3/TRBV12-4,TRBJ2-7,CASSLGQHYEQYF
many,.,TRBV10-3,TRBJ1-1,CAGGGPNTEAFF
many,.,TRBV14,TRBJ2-1,CASSQVGGSGAYNEQFF
.,TRBD2,TRBV7-2,TRBJ2-7,CASSLRAGGSSYEQYF
many,TRBD1,TRBV2,TRBJ2-3,CASSTGGGTDTQYF
many,TRBD1,TRBV6-2/TRBV6-3,TRBJ1-5,CASSKTGGNQPQHF
many,.,TRBV7-8,TRBJ2-3,CASSLVGYDTQYF
.,.,TRBV7-9,TRBJ1-1,CASSFGAEAFF
.,.,TRBV29-1,TRBJ1-2,CSVDSVYTF
few,TRBD2,TRBV20-1,TRBJ2-1,CSARVLGLAGLSNEQFF
.,.,TRBV29-1,TRBJ1-2,CSGGSNYGYTF
.,TRBD1,TRBV27,TRBJ2-7,CASSTHQGADEQYF
many,TRBD2,TRBV7-2,TRBJ2-3,CASSLALGAGGLDTQYF
many,TRBD1,TRBV10-1,TRBJ2-1,CASGTGGLSNEQFF
.,.,TRBV5-1,TRBJ2-1,CASSKTRNEQFF
few,.,TRBV2,TRBJ2-3,CASSTSISLYTDTQYF
many,TRBD2,TRBV9,TRBJ2-1,CASTMASGGGEQFF
many,.,TRBV12-3/TRBV12-4,TRBJ2-7,CASSSLDGYEQYF
.,TRBD2,TRBV7-2,TRBJ2-3,CASSLGRLAGGTDTQYF
.,.,TRBV12-3/TRBV12-4,TRBJ1-5,CASSLKGKDQPQHF
.,TRBD2,TRBV2,TRBJ2-2,CASSGSSGDTGELFF
.,TRBD2,TRBV19,TRBJ2-7,CASSISSGSPLYEQYF
many,TRBD2,TRBV6-1,TRBJ2-1,CASSESKTSGRGEQFF
few,TRBD1,TRBV7-9,TRBJ2-7,CASSYDWTTGVDEQYF